Given below is one T cell receptor beta chain in context. Antigen unknown. The PCR made use of 60 Vbeta and 13 Jbeta primers. This table comes from immunoSEQ multiplex PCR, and its TCRdb copy is limited to in-frame clones, with some not included. The sample totals 65,000 to 95,000 clones. This sample is part of a study of cytomegalovirus exposure and HLA in healthy donors. With V trimmed by 5 bases and J by 7 bases, 4 bases remained unmatched. There are 13 residues in the CDR3. Study-wide findings and caveats: Links to common viral pathogens appeared, in a later analysis, for several of the most significant clusters. A missense DCLRE1C variant was associated with V- and J-gene trimming of TCR beta chains in a later analysis, and an independent cohort replicated the association. Some highly shared sequence variants likely arose as a pipeline artifact.

The rearrangement joins TRBV23-1 to TRBJ2-2; 7 positions match TRBD1. TRBV23-1 is recorded as an ORF, its role being uncertain. The sequencing input was PBMCs. This clonotype was sampled from a man aged 25 to 45 in good health and CMV-seronegative. The CDR3: CASSNQGVGELFF. CDR3 sequence (DNA): TGCGCCAGCAGTAATCAGGGGGTCGGGGAGCTGTTTTTT.